This T cell receptor beta chain was retrieved from a study of blood T cell repertoires in COVID-19. About the study: Acute and convalescent COVID-19 specimens originated in the United States, Italy and Spain. Sample material is recorded as cDNA or gDNA derived from T cells, B-cell-depleted T cells, or PBMCs.

Authors' analysis steps: Reference gene primer amplification yielded estimated nucleated cell counts. Sequencing was performed with immunoSEQ multiplex PCR; in TCRdb, only in-frame clones are kept and a portion is missing. That table gives V, J and clone size, and the DNA gave D and trimming. The sample holds over 450,000 clones, 89% seen once. The CDR3 has 15 residues. This sequence joins TRBV21-1 and TRBJ1-1. TRBV21-1 is a known pseudogene. This clonotype originated in a man in his late teens or twenties with COVID-19, enrolled during active disease. The sequencing sample was made of peripheral blood. The CDR3 nucleotides are TGTGCCAGCAGCAATGGGCGGGACGTCGGACTCAGAGCTTTCTTT. It translates to CASSNGRDVGLRAFF.